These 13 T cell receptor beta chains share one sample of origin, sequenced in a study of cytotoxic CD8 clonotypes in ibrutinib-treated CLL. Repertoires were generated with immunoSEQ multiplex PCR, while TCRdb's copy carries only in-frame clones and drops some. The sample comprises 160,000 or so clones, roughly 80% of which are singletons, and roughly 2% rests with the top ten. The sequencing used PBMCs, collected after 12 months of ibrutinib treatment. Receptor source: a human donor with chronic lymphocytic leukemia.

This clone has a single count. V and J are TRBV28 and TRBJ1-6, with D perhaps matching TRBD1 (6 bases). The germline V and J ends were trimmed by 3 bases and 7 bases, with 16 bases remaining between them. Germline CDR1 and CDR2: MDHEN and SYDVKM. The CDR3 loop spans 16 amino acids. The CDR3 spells CASSFSQTGRNSPLHF. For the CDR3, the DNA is TGTGCCAGCAGTTTTTCCCAGACAGGCAGAAATTCACCCCTCCACTTT.

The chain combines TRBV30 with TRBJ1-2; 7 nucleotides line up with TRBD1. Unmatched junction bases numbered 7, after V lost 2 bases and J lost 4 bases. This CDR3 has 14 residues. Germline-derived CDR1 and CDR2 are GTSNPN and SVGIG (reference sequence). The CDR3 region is CAWSRQGGTYGYTF. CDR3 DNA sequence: TGTGCCTGGAGTCGACAGGGTGGCACCTATGGCTACACCTTC.

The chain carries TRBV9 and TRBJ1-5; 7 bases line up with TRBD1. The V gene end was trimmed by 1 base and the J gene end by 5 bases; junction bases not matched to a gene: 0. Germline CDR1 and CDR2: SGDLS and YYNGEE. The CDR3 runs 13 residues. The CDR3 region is CASSVQGDQPQHF. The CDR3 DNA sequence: TGTGCCAGCAGCGTACAGGGGGATCAGCCCCAGCATTTT.

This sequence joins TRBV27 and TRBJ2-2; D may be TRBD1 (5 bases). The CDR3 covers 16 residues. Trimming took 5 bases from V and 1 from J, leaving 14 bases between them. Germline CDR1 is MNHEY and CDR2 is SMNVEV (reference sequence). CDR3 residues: CASSPPAGQNTGELFF. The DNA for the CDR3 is TGTGCCAGCAGTCCCCCGGCTGGACAGAACACCGGGGAGCTGTTTTTT.

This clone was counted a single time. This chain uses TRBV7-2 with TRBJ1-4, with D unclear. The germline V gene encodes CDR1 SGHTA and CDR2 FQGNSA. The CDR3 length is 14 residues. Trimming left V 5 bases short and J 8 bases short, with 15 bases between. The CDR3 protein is CASSKTAFFEKLFF. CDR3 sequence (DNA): TGTGCCAGCAGCAAAACTGCCTTTTTCGAAAAACTGTTTTTT.

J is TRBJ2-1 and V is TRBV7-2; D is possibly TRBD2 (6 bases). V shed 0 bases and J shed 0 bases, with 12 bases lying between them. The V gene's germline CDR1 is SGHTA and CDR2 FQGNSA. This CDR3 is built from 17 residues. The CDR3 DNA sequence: TGTGCCAGCAGCTTAGCCCTCGGGAGCCTCTCCTACAATGAGCAGTTCTTC. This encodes CASSLALGSLSYNEQFF.

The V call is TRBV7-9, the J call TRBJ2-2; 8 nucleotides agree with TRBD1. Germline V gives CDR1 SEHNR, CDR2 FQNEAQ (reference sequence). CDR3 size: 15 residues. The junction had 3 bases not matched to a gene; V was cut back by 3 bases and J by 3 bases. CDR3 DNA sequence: TGTGCCAGCAGCTTGGTACAGGGGGACACCGGGGAGCTGTTTTTT. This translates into CASSLVQGDTGELFF.

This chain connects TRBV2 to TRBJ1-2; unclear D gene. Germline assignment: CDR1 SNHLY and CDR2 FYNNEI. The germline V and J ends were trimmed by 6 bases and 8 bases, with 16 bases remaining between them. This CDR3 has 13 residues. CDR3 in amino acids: CASSQTDYGGYTF. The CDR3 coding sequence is TGTGCCAGCAGCCAGACTGATTATGGAGGCTACACCTTC.

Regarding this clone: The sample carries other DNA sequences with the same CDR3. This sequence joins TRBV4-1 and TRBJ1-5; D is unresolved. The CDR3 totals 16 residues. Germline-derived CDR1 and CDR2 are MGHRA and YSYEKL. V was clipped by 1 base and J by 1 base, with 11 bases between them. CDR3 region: CASSQVLTGSNQPQHF. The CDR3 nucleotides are TGCGCCAGCAGCCAAGTACTAACCGGAAGCAATCAGCCCCAGCATTTT.

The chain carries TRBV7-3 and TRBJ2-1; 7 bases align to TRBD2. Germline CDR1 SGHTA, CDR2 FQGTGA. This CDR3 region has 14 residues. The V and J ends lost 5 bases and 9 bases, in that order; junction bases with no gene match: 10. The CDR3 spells CASSPGPGGFEQFF. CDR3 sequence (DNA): TGTGCCAGCAGCCCCGGGCCCGGGGGGTTTGAGCAGTTCTTC.

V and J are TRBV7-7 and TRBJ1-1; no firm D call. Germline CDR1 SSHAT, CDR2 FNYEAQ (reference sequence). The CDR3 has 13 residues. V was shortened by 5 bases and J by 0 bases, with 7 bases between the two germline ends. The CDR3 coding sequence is TGTGCCAGCAGCGCCTCTTTGAACACTGAAGCTTTCTTT. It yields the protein CASSASLNTEAFF. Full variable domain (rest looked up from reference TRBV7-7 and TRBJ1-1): GAGVSQSPRYKVTKRGQDVTLRCDPISSHATLYWYQQALGQGPEFLTYFNYEAQPDKSGLPSDRFSAERPEGSISTLTIQRTEQRDSAMYRCASSASLNTEAFFGQGTRLTVV.

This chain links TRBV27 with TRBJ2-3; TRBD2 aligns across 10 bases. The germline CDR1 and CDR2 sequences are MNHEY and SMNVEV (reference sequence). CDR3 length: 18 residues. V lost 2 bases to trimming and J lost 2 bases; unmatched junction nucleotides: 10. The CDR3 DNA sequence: TGTGCCAGCAGTTTAAGTCTAGCGGGGGCCATACTCACAGATACGCAGTATTTT. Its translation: CASSLSLAGAILTDTQYF.

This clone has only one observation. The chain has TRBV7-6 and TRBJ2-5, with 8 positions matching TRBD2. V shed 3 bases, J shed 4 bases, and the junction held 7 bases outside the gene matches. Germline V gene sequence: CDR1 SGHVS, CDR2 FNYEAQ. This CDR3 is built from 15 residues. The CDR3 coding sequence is TGTGCCAGCAGCTTCGAGCGGGGGCGGCGAGAGACCCAGTACTTC. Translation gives CASSFERGRRETQYF.